What follows describes a single T cell receptor (beta chain). The second PCR ran 7 to 11 cycles with a sample-barcoded 5' primer and J-beta primers. One entry per CDR3 protein results from TCRdb running MiXCR on the 5' RACE reads. The repertoire holds 980,000 or so distinct CDR3 sequences, with about 48% as singletons. The sample originates from a study of blood T cells in healthy people across ages. This receptor was identified in a man aged 30 to 39 in good health. Sequencing was performed on blood.

CDR3 bases: TGTGCCAGCAGCCAAGATCAGGATAGCGGAAGCACAGATACGCAGTATTTT. Its translation is CASSQDQDSGSTDTQYF. The rearrangement uses TRBV3-1 and TRBJ2-3; tentative D call: TRBD2 (6 bases). The CDR3 runs to 17 residues. Germline values: CDR1 LGHDT, CDR2 YNNKEL (reference sequence). V was trimmed by 0 bases and J by 0 bases, leaving 13 bases between them.